This TCR beta chain was obtained from a study of radiotherapy plus CTLA-4 blockade in lung cancer. In regard to this clone: Its antigen is unknown.

With 5 bases clipped from V and 2 bases from J, the junction kept 6 bases outside the gene matches. Germline V gene data show CDR1 as SGHTA and CDR2 as FQGNSA. This CDR3 is built from 15 residues. Focal radiation with ipilimumab CTLA-4 blockade was given to patients with chemo-refractory metastatic non-small-cell lung cancer. Points from the study as a whole: Clones derived from tumor TCRs expanded in blood after radiotherapy plus ipilimumab.

Profiling relied on immunoSEQ multiplex PCR, and the TCRdb table lists in-frame clones only, not all of them. The repertoire holds around 45,000 clones, with approximately 76% as singletons. The receptor comes from a human donor with non-small cell lung cancer who had stable disease on radiotherapy plus ipilimumab. This material consisted of peripheral blood, taken from a patient treated with radiotherapy plus ipilimumab. The V gene is TRBV7-2, the J gene TRBJ2-7; 10 nucleotides agree with TRBD2. The CDR3 reads CASSTLAGATYEQYF. The DNA for the CDR3 is TGTGCCAGCAGCACCCTAGCGGGGGCGACCTACGAGCAGTACTTC.